This TCR beta chain is drawn from a study of blood T cell repertoires in COVID-19. Study context: The United States, Italy and Spain provided the acute and convalescent COVID-19 samples. In each case, the material was cDNA or gDNA derived from T cells, B-cell-depleted T cells, or PBMCs.

Per the study methods: Amplification with reference gene primers provided the estimates of nucleated cell counts. Generated by immunoSEQ multiplex PCR, the TCRdb table keeps only in-frame clones and is missing some. V and J calls and clone size are as listed in that table; D and trimming were resolved from the DNA. Among under 60,000 clones listed, roughly nine tenths were seen once. The J segment lost 1 base and the V segment lost 9 bases, leaving 0 bases of the junction unmatched. Germline V CDR1 and CDR2: KGHDR, SFDVKD. This CDR3 has 13 residues. The sequencing sample was made of peripheral blood. The clonotype comes from a man between 60 and 75 years old with acute or convalescent COVID-19. The chain has TRBV24-1 and TRBJ2-2, with TRBD1 identical over 8 bases. The CDR3 bases are TGTGCCACCGGGACAGGGAACACCGGGGAGCTGTTTTTT. Encoded protein: CATGTGNTGELFF.